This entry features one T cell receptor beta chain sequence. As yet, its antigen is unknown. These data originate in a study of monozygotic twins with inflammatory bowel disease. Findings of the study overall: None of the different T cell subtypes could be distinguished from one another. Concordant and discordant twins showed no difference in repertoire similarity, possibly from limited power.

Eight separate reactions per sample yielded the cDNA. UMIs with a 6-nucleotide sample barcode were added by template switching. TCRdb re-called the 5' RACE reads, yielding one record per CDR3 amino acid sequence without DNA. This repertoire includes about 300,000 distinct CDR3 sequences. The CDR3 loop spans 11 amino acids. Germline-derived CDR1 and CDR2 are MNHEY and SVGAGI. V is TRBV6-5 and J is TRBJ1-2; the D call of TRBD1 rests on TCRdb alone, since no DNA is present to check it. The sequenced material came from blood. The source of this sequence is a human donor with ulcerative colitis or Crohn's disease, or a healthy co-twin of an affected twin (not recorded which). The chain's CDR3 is CATSGLRGYTF.